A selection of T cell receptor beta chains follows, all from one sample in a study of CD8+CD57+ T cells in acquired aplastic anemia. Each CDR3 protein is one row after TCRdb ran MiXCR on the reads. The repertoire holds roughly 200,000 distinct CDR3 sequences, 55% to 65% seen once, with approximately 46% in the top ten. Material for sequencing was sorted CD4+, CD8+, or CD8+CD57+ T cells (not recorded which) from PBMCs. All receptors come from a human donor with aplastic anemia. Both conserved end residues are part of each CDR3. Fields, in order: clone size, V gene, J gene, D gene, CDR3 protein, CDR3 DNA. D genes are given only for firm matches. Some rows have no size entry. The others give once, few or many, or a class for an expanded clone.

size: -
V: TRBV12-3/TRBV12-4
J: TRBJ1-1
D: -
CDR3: CASTSRSHTEAFF
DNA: TGTGCCAGCACAAGTCGATCACACACTGAAGCTTTCTTT

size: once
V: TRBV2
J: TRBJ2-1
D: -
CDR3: CASSDRVGKFF
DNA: TGTGCCAGCAGTGACAGGGTCGGGAAGTTCTTC

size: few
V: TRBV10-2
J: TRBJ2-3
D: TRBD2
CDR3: CASSEESRGDTQYF
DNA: TGCGCCAGCAGCGAGGAGTCGCGGGGGGATACGCAGTATTTT

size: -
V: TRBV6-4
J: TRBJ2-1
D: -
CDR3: CASSERGNNEQFF
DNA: TGTGCCAGCAGTGAACGGGGGAACAATGAGCAGTTCTTC

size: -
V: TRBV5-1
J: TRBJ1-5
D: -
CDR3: CASSLGDGYQPQHF
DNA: TGCGCCAGCAGCCTGGGGGACGGTTATCAGCCCCAGCATTTT

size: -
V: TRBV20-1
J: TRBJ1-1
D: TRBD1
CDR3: CSARDYRGTAAFF
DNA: TGCAGTGCTAGAGATTACAGGGGGACAGCAGCTTTCTTT

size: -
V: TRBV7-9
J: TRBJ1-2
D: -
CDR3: CASSWEGSPVGGYTF
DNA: TGTGCCAGCAGCTGGGAAGGGTCACCCGTTGGGGGCTACACCTTC

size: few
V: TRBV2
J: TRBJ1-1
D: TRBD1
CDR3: CASGTEMNTEAFF
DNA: TGTGCCAGCGGGACAGAAATGAACACTGAAGCTTTCTTT

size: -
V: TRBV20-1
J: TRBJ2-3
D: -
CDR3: CSATSTDTQYF
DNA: TGCAGTGCTACGAGCACAGATACGCAGTATTTT

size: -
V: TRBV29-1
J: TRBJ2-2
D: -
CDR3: CSTEEGTGELFF
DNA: TGCAGCACCGAGGAAGGCACCGGGGAGCTGTTTTTT

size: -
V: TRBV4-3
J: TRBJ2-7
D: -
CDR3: CASSQDSQGSYEQYF
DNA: TGCGCCAGCAGCCAAGATTCGCAGGGGTCCTACGAGCAGTACTTC

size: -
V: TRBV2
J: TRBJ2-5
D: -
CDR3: CASRGTAHQETQYF
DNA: TGTGCCAGCAGGGGGACCGCCCACCAAGAGACCCAGTACTTC

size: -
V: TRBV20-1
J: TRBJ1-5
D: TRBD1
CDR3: CSARGGGQGGQPQHF
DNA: TGCAGTGCTAGAGGCGGGGGACAGGGCGGTCAGCCCCAGCATTTT

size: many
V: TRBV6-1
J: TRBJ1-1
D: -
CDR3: CASRANRVPEAFF
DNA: TGTGCCAGCAGGGCTAACCGGGTTCCTGAAGCTTTCTTT

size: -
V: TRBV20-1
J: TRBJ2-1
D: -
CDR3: CSARDGADPYNEQFF
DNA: TGCAGTGCTAGAGATGGGGCAGACCCCTACAATGAGCAGTTCTTC

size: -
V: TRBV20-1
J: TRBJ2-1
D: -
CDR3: CSAYGGQGTSYTPEQFF
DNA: TGCAGTGCCTACGGAGGACAGGGGACTAGCTATACTCCTGAGCAGTTCTTC

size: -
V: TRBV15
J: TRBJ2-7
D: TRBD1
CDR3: CATSTGQGFEQYF
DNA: TGTGCCACCAGCACCGGACAGGGCTTCGAGCAGTACTTC

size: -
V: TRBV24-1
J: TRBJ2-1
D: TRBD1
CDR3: CATSDSDRGVNEQFF
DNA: TGTGCCACCAGTGACTCGGACAGGGGAGTCAATGAGCAGTTCTTC

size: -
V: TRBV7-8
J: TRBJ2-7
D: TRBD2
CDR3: CASRPTSHSSYEQYF
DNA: TGTGCCAGCAGACCGACTAGCCACAGCTCCTACGAGCAGTACTTC

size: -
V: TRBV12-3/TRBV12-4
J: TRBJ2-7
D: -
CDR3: CASSLSRDAAEQYF
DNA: TGTGCCAGCAGTTTAAGCAGGGATGCCGCCGAGCAGTACTTC

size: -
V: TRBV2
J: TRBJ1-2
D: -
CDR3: CASSELDYGYTF
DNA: TGTGCCAGCAGTGAACTAGACTATGGCTACACCTTC

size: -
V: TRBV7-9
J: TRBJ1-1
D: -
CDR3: CASSLEREAFF
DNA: TGTGCCAGCAGCTTAGAACGGGAAGCTTTCTTT

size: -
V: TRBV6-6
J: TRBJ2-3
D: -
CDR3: CASSYTRGVEGDTQYF
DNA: TGTGCCAGCAGTTATACACGAGGGGTTGAGGGAGATACGCAGTATTTT

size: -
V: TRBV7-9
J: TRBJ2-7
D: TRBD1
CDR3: CASSVTGGYEQYF
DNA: TGTGCCAGCAGTGTGACAGGGGGCTACGAGCAGTACTTC

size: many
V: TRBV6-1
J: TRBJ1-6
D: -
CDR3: CASSEGAQSSPLHF
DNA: TGTGCCAGCAGTGAGGGAGCCCAAAGCTCACCCCTCCACTTT

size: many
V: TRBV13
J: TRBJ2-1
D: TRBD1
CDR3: CASSLTGTGYNEQFF
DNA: TGTGCCAGCAGTTTGACCGGGACAGGGTACAATGAGCAGTTCTTC

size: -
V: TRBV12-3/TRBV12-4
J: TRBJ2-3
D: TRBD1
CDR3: CASSYSGLRGTDTQYF
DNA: TGTGCCAGCAGTTACTCGGGGCTCAGGGGGACAGATACGCAGTATTTT

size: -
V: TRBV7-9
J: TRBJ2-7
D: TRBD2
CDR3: CASSLSGGSGLSEQYF
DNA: TGTGCCAGCAGCTTAAGTGGCGGGAGCGGATTGAGCGAGCAGTACTTC

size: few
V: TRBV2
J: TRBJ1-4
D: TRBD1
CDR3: CASRDRTGLEKLFF
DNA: TGTGCCAGCAGGGATAGGACAGGCCTTGAAAAACTGTTTTTT

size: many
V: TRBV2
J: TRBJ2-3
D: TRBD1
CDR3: CARGQGEDTQYF
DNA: TGTGCCAGGGGACAGGGAGAAGATACGCAGTATTTT

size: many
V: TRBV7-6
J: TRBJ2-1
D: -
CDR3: CASSLASRGDEQFF
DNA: TGTGCCAGCAGCTTAGCGTCAAGGGGGGATGAGCAGTTCTTC

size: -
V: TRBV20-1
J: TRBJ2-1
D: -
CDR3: CSARVIGINEQFF
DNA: TGCAGTGCTAGAGTGATCGGGATCAATGAGCAGTTCTTC

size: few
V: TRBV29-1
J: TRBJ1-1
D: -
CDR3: CSVDKGPNTEAFF
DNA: TGCAGCGTTGATAAGGGGCCGAACACTGAAGCTTTCTTT

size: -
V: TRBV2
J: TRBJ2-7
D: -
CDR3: CASSERDPGLAHEQYF
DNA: TGTGCCAGCAGTGAAAGGGACCCGGGACTTGCCCACGAGCAGTACTTC

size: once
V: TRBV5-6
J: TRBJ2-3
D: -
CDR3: CASSRQGLTDTQYF
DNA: TGTGCCAGCAGCCGGCAGGGCCTCACAGATACGCAGTATTTT

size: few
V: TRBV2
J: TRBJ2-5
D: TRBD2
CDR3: CASRTSGSETQYF
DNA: TGTGCCAGCAGGACTAGCGGGAGTGAGACCCAGTACTTC

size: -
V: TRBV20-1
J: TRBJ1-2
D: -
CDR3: CSASPQVVGYTF
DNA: TGCAGTGCTAGTCCCCAGGTCGTGGGCTACACCTTC

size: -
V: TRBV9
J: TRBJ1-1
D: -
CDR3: CASSVDMGENTEAFF
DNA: TGTGCCAGCAGCGTAGATATGGGGGAGAACACTGAAGCTTTCTTT

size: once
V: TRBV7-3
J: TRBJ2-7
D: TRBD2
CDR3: CASSQSGGTYEQYF
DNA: TGTGCCAGCAGCCAAAGCGGGGGCACCTACGAGCAGTACTTC

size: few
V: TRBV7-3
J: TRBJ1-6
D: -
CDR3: CASSSTGNVDSPLHF
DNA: TGTGCCAGCAGCTCGACAGGTAACGTCGATTCACCCCTCCACTTT

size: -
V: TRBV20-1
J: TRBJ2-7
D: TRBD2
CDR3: CSARDGGRTSYEQYF
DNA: TGCAGTGCTAGAGACGGCGGGAGGACATCCTACGAGCAGTACTTC

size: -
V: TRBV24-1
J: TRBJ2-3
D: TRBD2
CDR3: CATSDWSGSSTDTQYF
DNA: TGTGCCACCAGTGATTGGAGCGGGAGCTCGACAGATACGCAGTATTTT

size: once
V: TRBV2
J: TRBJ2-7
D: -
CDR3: CASTKGRGRYEQYF
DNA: TGTGCCAGCACTAAGGGCAGGGGACGCTACGAGCAGTACTTC

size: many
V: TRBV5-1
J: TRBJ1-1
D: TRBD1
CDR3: CASSLAPGQGASTEAFF
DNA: TGCGCCAGCAGCTTGGCCCCGGGACAGGGGGCATCCACTGAAGCTTTCTTT

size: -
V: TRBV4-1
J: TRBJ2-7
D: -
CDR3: CASSQEVGGTGSVYEQYF
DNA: TGTGCCAGCAGCCAAGAAGTCGGGGGGACAGGTAGTGTCTACGAGCAGTACTTC

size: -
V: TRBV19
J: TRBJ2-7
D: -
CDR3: CASSIERSGEQYF
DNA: TGTGCCAGTAGTATAGAGCGGTCGGGCGAGCAGTACTTC

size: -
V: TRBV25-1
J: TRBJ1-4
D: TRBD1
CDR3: CASSEPKQGSAEKLFF
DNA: TGTGCCAGCAGTGAACCAAAACAGGGGTCGGCTGAAAAACTGTTTTTT

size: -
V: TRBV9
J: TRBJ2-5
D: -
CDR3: CASRETQYF
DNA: TGTGCCAGCCGGGAGACCCAGTACTTC

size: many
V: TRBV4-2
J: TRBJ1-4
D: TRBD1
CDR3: CASSQGDRGGEKLFF
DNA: TGTGCCAGCAGCCAAGGTGACAGGGGGGGAGAAAAACTGTTTTTT